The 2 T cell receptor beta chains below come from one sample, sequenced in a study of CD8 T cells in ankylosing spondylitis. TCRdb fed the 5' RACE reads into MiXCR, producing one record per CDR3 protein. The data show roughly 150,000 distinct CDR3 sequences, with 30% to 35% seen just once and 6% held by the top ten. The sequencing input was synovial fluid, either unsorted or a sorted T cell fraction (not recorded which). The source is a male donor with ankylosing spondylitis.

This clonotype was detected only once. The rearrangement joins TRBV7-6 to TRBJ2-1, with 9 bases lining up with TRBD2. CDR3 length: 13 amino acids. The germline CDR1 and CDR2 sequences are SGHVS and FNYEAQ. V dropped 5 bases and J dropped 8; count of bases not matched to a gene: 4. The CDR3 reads CASSVGLAYEQFF. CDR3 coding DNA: TGTGCCAGCAGCGTGGGACTAGCCTATGAGCAGTTCTTC. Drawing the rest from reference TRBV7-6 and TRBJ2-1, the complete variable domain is GAGVSQSPRYKVTKRGQDVALRCDPISGHVSLYWYRQALGQGPEFLTYFNYEAQQDKSGLPNDRFSAERPEGSISTLTIQRTEQRDSAMYRCASSVGLAYEQFFGPGTRLTVL.

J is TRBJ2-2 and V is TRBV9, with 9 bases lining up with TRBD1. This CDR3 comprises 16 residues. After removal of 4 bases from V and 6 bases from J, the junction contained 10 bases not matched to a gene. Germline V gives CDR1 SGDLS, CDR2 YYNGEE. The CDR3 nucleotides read TGTGCCAGCAGCCATTACCCGGGACAGGGAGCCGGGGAGCTGTTTTTT. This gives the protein CASSHYPGQGAGELFF.